The clone carrying this T cell receptor beta chain was detected only a few times. Antigen unknown. The record originates from a study of beta chain features in type 1 diabetes. The CDR3 is made up of 15 amino acids. Per germline, CDR1 SGHNT and CDR2 YYREEE (reference sequence). The trim removed 4 bases at V and 5 bases at J, leaving 7 bases unmatched. Sequenced material consisted of expressed TCRB transcripts (all of the isolated RNA was reverse transcribed). Produced via immunoSEQ multiplex PCR; TCRdb's table is partial and in-frame only. The table includes about 360,000 clones, around 12% detected once. Study-wide results and limits: All four CD4+ subsets of Type 1 diabetes patients contained TCRB CDR3s that were moderately but significantly shorter.

The chain couples TRBV5-4 to TRBJ2-7, with TRBD1 matching 12 bases. Sample: naive CD4+ T cells from blood. The source of this sequence is a woman aged 18-35 years with type 1 diabetes. The CDR3 nucleotides are TGTGCCAGCAGCGCCACCGGGACAGGGGGCGACGAGCAGTACTTC. This encodes CASSATGTGGDEQYF.